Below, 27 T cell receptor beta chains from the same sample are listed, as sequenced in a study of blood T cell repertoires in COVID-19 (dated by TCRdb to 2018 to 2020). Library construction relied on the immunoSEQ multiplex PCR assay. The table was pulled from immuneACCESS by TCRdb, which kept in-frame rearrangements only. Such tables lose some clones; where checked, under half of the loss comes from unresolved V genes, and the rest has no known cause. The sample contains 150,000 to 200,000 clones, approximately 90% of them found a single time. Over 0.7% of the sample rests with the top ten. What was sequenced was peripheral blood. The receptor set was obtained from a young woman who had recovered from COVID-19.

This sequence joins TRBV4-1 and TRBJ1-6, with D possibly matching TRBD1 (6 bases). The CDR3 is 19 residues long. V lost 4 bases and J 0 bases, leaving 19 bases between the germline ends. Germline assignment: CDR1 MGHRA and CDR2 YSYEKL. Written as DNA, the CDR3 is TGCGCCAGCAGCCTGACGCAGGTAGGGGGAAGCTCCTATAATTCACCCCTCCACTTT. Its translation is CASSLTQVGGSSYNSPLHF.

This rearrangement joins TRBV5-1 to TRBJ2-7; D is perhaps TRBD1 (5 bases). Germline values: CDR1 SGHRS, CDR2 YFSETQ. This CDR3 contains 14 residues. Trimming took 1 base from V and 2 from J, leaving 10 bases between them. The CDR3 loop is CASSLSGATYEQYF. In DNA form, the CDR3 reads TGCGCCAGCAGCTTGTCTGGGGCGACCTACGAGCAGTACTTC.

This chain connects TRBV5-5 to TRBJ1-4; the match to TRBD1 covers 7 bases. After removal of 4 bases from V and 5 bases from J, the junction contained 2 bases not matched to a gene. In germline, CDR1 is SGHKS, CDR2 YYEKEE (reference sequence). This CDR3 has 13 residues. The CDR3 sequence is CASSKTGNEKLFF. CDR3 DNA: TGTGCCAGCAGCAAGACAGGGAATGAAAAACTGTTTTTT.

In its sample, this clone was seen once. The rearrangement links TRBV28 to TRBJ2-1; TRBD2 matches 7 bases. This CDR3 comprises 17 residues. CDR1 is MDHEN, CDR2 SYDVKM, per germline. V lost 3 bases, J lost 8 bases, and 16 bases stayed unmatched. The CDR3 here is CASSFVGGTPVVDEQFF. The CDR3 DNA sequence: TGTGCCAGCAGTTTCGTCGGGGGGACCCCAGTAGTGGATGAGCAGTTCTTC.

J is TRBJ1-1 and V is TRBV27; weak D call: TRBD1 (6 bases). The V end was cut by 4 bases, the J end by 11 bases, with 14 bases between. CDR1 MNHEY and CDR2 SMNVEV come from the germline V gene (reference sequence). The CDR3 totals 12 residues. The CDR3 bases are TGTGCCAGCAGTTATACAGGGTACGCGGCTTTCTTT. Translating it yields CASSYTGYAAFF.

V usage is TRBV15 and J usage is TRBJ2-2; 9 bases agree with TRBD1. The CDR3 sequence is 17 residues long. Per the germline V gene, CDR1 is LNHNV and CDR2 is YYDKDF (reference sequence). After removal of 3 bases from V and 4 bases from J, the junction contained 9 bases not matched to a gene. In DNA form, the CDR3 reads TGTGCCACCAGCAGGGGAGGGACAGGGACGAGCACCGGGGAGCTGTTTTTT. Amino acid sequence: CATSRGGTGTSTGELFF.

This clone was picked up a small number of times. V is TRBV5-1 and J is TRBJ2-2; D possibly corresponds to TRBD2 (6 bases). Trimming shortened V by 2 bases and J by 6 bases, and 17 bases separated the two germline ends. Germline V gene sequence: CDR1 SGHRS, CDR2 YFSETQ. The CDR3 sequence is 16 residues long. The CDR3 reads CASSLGEAGGAGELFF. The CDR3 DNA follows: TGCGCCAGCAGCTTAGGGGAGGCTGGTGGTGCCGGGGAGCTGTTTTTT.

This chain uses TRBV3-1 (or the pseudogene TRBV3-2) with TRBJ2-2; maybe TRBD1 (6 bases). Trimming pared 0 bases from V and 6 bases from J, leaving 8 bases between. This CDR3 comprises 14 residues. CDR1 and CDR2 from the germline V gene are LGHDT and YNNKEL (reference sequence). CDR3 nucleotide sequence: TGTGCCAGCAGCCAAGATCAGGGGCCCGGGGAGCTGTTTTTT. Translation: CASSQDQGPGELFF.

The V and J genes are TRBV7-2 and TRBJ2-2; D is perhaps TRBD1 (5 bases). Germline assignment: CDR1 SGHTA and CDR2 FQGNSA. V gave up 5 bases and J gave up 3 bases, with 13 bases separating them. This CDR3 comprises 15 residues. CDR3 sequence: CASSLQVIHTGELFF. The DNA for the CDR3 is TGTGCCAGCAGCCTACAGGTGATTCACACCGGGGAGCTGTTTTTT. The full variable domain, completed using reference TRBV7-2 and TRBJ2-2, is GAGVSQSPSNKVTEKGKDVELRCDPISGHTALYWYRQSLGQGLEFLIYFQGNSAPDKSGLPSDRFSAERTGGSVSTLTIQRTQQEDSAVYLCASSLQVIHTGELFFGEGSRLTVL.

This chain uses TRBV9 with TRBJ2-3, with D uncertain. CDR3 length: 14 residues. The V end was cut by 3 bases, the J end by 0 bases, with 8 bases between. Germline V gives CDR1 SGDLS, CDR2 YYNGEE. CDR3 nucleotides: TGTGCCAGCAGCGCCAGCGATAGCACAGATACGCAGTATTTT. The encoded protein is CASSASDSTDTQYF.

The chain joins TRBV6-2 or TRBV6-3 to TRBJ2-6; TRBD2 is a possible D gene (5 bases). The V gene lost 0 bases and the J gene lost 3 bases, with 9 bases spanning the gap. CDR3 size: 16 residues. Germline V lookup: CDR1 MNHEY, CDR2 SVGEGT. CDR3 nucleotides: TGTGCCAGCAGTTACTCCGAGGGTAGTGGGGCCAACGTCCTGACTTTC. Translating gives CASSYSEGSGANVLTF.

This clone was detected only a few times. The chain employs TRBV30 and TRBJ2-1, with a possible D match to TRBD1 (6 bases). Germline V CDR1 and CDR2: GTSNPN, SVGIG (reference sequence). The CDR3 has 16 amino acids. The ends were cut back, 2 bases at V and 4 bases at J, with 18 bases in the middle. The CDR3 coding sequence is TGTGCCTGGAGTAGTCCCACAGGGCGCCGGTACAATGAGCAGTTCTTC. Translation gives CAWSSPTGRRYNEQFF.

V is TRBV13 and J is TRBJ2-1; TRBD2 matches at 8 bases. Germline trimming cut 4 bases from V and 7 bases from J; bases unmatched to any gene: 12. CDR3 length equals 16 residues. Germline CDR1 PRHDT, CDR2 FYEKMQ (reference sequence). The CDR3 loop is CASSSAGVAGRNEQFF. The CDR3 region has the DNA TGTGCCAGCAGCTCCGCCGGAGTAGCGGGACGGAATGAGCAGTTCTTC.

CDR3 in amino acids: CASSLGTGLQTQYF. The CDR3 DNA reads as TGTGCCAGCAGCTTAGGGACAGGGTTGCAGACCCAGTACTTC. The V call is TRBV11-2, the J call TRBJ2-5, with 8 bases fitting TRBD1. Germline V lookup: CDR1 SGHAT, CDR2 FQNNGV. The CDR3 has 14 amino acids. V was pared by 1 base and J by 6 bases, with 4 bases of the junction left unmatched.

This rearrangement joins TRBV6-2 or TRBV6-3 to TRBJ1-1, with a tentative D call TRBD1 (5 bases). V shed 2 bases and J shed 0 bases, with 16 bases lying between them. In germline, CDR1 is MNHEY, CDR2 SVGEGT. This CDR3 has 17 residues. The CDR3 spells CASSYGWGGLMNTEAFF. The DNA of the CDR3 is TGTGCCAGCAGTTACGGATGGGGGGGTCTCATGAACACTGAAGCTTTCTTT.

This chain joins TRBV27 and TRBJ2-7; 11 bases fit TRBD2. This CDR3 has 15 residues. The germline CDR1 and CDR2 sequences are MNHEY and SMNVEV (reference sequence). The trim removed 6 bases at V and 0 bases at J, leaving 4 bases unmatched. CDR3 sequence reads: CASRVAGGTSYEQYV. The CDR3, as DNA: TGTGCCAGCAGGGTAGCGGGAGGGACCTCCTACGAGCAGTACGTC.

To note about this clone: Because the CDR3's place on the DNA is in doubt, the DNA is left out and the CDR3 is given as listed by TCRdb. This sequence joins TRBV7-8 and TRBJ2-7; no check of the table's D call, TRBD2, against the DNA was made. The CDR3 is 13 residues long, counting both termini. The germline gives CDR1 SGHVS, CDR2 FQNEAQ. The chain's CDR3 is CASSLVGSGTVYV.

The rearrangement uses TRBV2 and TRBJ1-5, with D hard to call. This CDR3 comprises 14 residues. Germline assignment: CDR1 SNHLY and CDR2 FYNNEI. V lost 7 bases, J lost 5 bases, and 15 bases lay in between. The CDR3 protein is CASTPGLADQPQHF. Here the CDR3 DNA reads TGTGCCAGCACACCGGGTTTGGCCGATCAGCCCCAGCATTTT.

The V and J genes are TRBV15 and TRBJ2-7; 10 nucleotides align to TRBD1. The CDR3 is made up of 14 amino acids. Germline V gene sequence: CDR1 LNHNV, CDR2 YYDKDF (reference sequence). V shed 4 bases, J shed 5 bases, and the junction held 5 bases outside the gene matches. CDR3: CATSIDRGLNEQYF. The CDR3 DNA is TGTGCCACCAGCATAGACAGGGGGCTAAACGAGCAGTACTTC.

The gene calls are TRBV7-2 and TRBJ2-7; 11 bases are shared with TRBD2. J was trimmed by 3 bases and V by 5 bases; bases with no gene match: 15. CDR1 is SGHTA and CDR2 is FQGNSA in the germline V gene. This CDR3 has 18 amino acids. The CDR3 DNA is TGTGCCAGCAGCCCAGGACCGGGACTAGCGGAGATGGTCTACGAGCAGTACGTC. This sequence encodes CASSPGPGLAEMVYEQYV.

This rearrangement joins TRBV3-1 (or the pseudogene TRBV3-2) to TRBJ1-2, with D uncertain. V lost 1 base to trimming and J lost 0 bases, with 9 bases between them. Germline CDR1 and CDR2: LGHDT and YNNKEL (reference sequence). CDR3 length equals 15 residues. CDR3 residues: CASSQAARANYGYTF. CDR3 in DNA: TGTGCCAGCAGCCAAGCGGCACGGGCTAACTATGGCTACACCTTC.

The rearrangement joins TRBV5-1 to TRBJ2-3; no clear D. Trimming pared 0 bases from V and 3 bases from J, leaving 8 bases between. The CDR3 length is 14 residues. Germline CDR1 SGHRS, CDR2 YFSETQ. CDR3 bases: TGCGCCAGCAGCTTGGTTTCAGTGACAGATACGCAGTATTTT. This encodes CASSLVSVTDTQYF.

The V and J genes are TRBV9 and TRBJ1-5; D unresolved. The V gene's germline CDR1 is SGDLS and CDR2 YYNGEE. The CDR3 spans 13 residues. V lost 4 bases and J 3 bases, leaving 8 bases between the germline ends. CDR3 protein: CASSLGINQPQHF. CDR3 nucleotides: TGTGCCAGCAGCCTGGGCATCAATCAGCCCCAGCATTTT.

The CDR3 DNA sequence: TGTGCCAGCAGCCTAGGGGGAGGGAAGGGTGAAGCTTTCTTT. It codes for CASSLGGGKGEAFF. The chain joins TRBV7-2 to TRBJ1-1, with a tentative D call TRBD1 (6 bases). CDR3 length equals 14 residues. The V gene lost 5 bases and the J gene lost 7 bases, with 17 bases spanning the gap. Germline assignment: CDR1 SGHTA and CDR2 FQGNSA.

CDR3 protein: CASRTKGTEPYEQYF. CDR3 nucleotides: TGTGCCAGCCGCACCAAGGGGACAGAGCCCTACGAGCAGTACTTC. The chain joins TRBV5-4 to TRBJ2-7; the match to TRBD1 covers 7 bases. Trimming removed 7 bases from V and 2 bases from J; junction bases left unmatched: 12. Germline V CDR1 and CDR2: SGHNT, YYREEE (reference sequence). This CDR3 has 15 amino acids.

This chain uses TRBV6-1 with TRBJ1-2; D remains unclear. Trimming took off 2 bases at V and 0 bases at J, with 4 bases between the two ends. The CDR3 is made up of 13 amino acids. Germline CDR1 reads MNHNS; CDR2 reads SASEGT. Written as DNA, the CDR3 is TGTGCCAGCAGTGAAACAGCTAACTATGGCTACACCTTC. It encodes CASSETANYGYTF.

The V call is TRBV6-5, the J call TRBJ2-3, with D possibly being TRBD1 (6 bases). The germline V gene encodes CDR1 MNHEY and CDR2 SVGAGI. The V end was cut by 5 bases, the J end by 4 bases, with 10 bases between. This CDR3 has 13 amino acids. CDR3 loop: CASSIGTPDTQYF. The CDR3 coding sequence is TGTGCCAGCAGTATAGGGACACCAGATACGCAGTATTTT.